Sequencing of this T cell receptor beta chain was carried out in a study of T cell clones after liver transplantation (dated by TCRdb to between 2018 and 2020). About the investigation overall: The samples were obtained from ITN030ST, a randomized trial that attempted immunosuppression withdrawal within 2 years after liver transplantation. After a pre-transplant mixed lymphocyte reaction, TCRbeta sequencing was used to pinpoint donor-reactive T cell clones, which were subsequently tracked in post-transplant blood. As an antigen-independent comparator for donor-reactive sequences, third party-reactive TCRbeta sequences were also identified from pre-transplant MLRs. Three of the eight recipients were HCV-positive; the others were transplanted for non-autoimmune, non-viral indications. The subjects received no induction therapy and were kept on standard immunosuppression until randomization at 12-24 months post-transplant. Tolerance meant complete immunosuppression withdrawal for at least one year without liver enzymes rising beyond twice the upper limit of normal. Blood samples were collected pre-transplant, pre-randomization before withdrawal, and post-randomization after either full withdrawal or failed withdrawal. The study cohort included 8 liver transplant recipients, of whom 3 were classified as tolerant and 5 as non-tolerant. Overall results and qualifications from the work: When repertoire turnover was taken into account, detection of donor-reactive sequences was significantly reduced in 7 of 8 subjects for CD4 and in 8 of 8 subjects for CD8. Because no allograft tissue specimens were available, donor-reactive T cells may have migrated into the graft instead of being deleted. A greater decline was seen for donor-reactive sequences than for third party-reactive sequences, suggesting partial antigen-specific deletion unrelated to withdrawal success. Circulating donor-reactive CD4 TCRbeta sequences fell significantly post-transplant in most of the 8 subjects, irrespective of tolerance or HCV status. Because of small, heterogeneous patient numbers and non-standardized post-transplant time points, the conclusions were only preliminary. Low numbers of available donor cells limited the measurable donor-reactive repertoire in two subjects.

Regarding this clone: It lacks a known antigen. No per-base quality is available; no much larger clone lies one base away.

CDR1 and CDR2, per the germline V gene (reference sequence), are MNHNY and SVGAGI. Germline trimming: 6 bases from V, 9 bases from J; junction bases outside gene matches: 17. The CDR3 sequence holds 16 residues, the cysteine and phenylalanine included. The DNA shown is the 48-base CDR3, in frame from base 1. Unstimulated PBMCs, after thawing, were stained for CD3, CD4 and CD8 and then FACS-sorted into CD3+CD4+ and CD3+CD8+ populations. Randomization to immunosuppression withdrawal applied to every one of the 8 studied subjects. The Qiagen DNeasy Blood and Tissue Kit was used for genomic DNA isolation. Frozen genomic DNA underwent high-throughput TCRbeta CDR3 sequencing by immunoSEQ, including PCR amplification, mapping, bias correction and internal controls. The study's processing was this. Productive rearrangements were retained, and unique TCRbeta sequences were defined by the CDR3 nucleotide sequence together with the V and J gene. For classification of a sequence as donor-reactive, at least 5-fold expansion in CFSE-low cells relative to unstimulated pre-transplant cells and a frequency of at least 0.01% were required. Minimum frequency thresholds were set for each subject based on the unstimulated sample with the lowest template count, ensuring at least 90% detection power. Jensen-Shannon divergence between the top 1000 TCRbeta sequences post-transplant and pre-transplant was used to measure repertoire turnover. Changes in detection of donor-reactive sequences were assessed with two-sided Fisher's exact tests. The table comes from immuneACCESS by way of TCRdb, which keeps in-frame sequences with V and J called. Part of the clones is missing from these tables; in studies checked, under half for an unresolved V gene and the rest for unknown reasons. D and trimming were read from the DNA, whereas the V and J calls and clone size are those reported in that table. The sample records 85,000 to 110,000 clones, about 88% of which are singletons. The ten largest clones take up around 2.9% of the sample.

The receptor was derived from a human patient who received a liver transplant. A transplant means some T cells may be of graft donor rather than patient origin. The receptor chain draws on TRBV6-6 and TRBJ2-1; 7 bases in the middle match TRBD2. Source: CD4+ T cells from blood, taken around 50 months after liver transplant. The CDR3 protein sequence reads: CASRSNLAVPFIEQFF. The base sequence is TGTGCCAGCAGGTCTAATCTAGCGGTGCCCTTTATTGAGCAGTTCTTC.